One sample yielded the 8 T cell receptor beta chains listed below, sequenced in a study of beta chain features in type 1 diabetes (dated by TCRdb to the late 2010s). The paper as a whole reports these results and caveats: In all four CD4+ subsets, TCRB CDR3 length was moderately but significantly shorter in type 1 diabetes patients.

No antigen is known for these receptors. Library method: the immunoSEQ multiplex PCR assay. All of the isolated RNA was reverse transcribed with the High Capacity cDNA Reverse Transcription Kit, so expressed TCRB transcripts were sequenced. TCRdb carries this immuneACCESS record with in-frame sequences only. Its versions omit some clonotypes, under half of them owing to an unresolved V gene in the studies checked, with the rest unexplained. This sample gives around 180,000 clones in total; approximately 8.1% of them show up just once. Clones ranked in the top ten supply under 0.6% of the sample. Sequencing used central memory CD4+ T cells from blood. Receptors were obtained from a man aged 18 to 30 with type 1 diabetes.

This clone was counted a few times. The chain employs TRBV5-6 and TRBJ1-2; D possibly corresponds to TRBD1 (6 bases). The CDR3 consists of 13 residues. The germline V gene encodes CDR1 SGHDT and CDR2 YYEEEE. Trimming took off 0 bases at V and 7 bases at J, with 10 bases between the two ends. CDR3 in amino acids: CASSLAGGGGYTF. The CDR3 DNA reads as TGTGCCAGCAGCTTGGCGGGGGGCGGTGGCTACACCTTC.

A few counts support this clone. The rearrangement joins TRBV4-3 to TRBJ2-3; D might be TRBD2 (6 bases). CDR1 is LGHNA, CDR2 YSLEER, per germline. The germline V and J ends were trimmed by 1 base and 0 bases, with 11 bases remaining between them. The CDR3 covers 16 residues. The CDR3 nucleotides are TGCGCCAGCAGCCAAGTACGGGGGACTAGCACAGATACGCAGTATTTT. It encodes CASSQVRGTSTDTQYF.

V is TRBV11-2 and J is TRBJ2-2; D is perhaps TRBD1 (5 bases). Germline V gives CDR1 SGHAT, CDR2 FQNNGV. V was pared by 5 bases and J by 6 bases, with 19 bases between. CDR3 length: 16 amino acids. CDR3 protein: CASSTRPRDSAGELFF. The CDR3 DNA is TGTGCCAGCAGCACACGCCCGAGAGACAGCGCCGGGGAGCTGTTTTTT.

This clone has only a few counts. J is TRBJ2-7 and V is TRBV28; 11 nucleotides agree with TRBD1. Germline CDR1 and CDR2: MDHEN and SYDVKM. After removal of 8 bases from V and 3 bases from J, the junction contained 6 bases not matched to a gene. The length of the CDR3 is 14 residues. The CDR3 nucleotides read TGTGCCAGCGGGGGGACAGGGGGTGGCTACGAGCAGTACTTC. Translating it yields CASGGTGGGYEQYF.

The sample holds a few counts of this clone. V usage is TRBV5-5 and J usage is TRBJ2-1; perhaps TRBD1 as D (5 bases). CDR1 SGHKS and CDR2 YYEKEE come from the germline V gene (reference sequence). The CDR3 extends over 15 amino acids. V lost 3 bases and J 4 bases, leaving 14 bases between the germline ends. The CDR3 region has the DNA TGTGCCAGCAGCTCCTCCAGACAGACGTACAATGAGCAGTTCTTC. Residues: CASSSSRQTYNEQFF.

This clone was observed a few times. Here the CDR3 DNA reads TGTGCCGTTCATAAAGACGGGAACTCCTACGAGCAGTACTTC. Its translation: CAVHKDGNSYEQYF. The V call is TRBV10-3, the J call TRBJ2-7, with a tentative D call TRBD2 (5 bases). The V and J ends lost 11 bases and 0 bases respectively, with 17 bases between them. The CDR3 loop spans 14 amino acids. From germline, CDR1 is ENHRY and CDR2 SYGVKD.

This clone was seen only a few times. The genes are TRBV28 and TRBJ2-2; 9 nucleotides line up with TRBD2. J lost 5 bases, V lost 2 bases, and 3 bases had no gene match. The CDR3 has 15 residues. Looked up from germline, CDR1 is MDHEN and CDR2 is SYDVKM. The CDR3 DNA sequence: TGTGCCAGCAGTTTAGCTAGCGGGGTGACCGGGGAGCTGTTTTTT. Its protein product is CASSLASGVTGELFF.

V and J are TRBV15 and TRBJ1-2; 9 nucleotides agree with TRBD1. Germline V gene data show CDR1 as LNHNV and CDR2 as YYDKDF (reference sequence). V was pared by 1 base and J by 7 bases, with 10 bases of the junction left unmatched. The CDR3 covers 16 residues. The DNA for the CDR3 is TGTGCCACCAGCAGAGGGGACAGGGCAAGGTGGCGTGGCTACACCTTC. It codes for CATSRGDRARWRGYTF.